The 18 T cell receptor beta chains presented below share a single source sample, sequenced in a study of blood T cell repertoires in COVID-19. Data came from immunoSEQ multiplex PCR; TCRdb stores just in-frame clones and leaves some out. This sample has about 58,000 clones; about nine tenths occur once, and the top ten carry approximately 9.2%. The sequenced sample consisted of peripheral blood. The receptors were gathered from a woman in her 70s with active COVID-19.

V gene TRBV7-6 combines with J gene TRBJ2-1; 8 bases fit TRBD2. Germline loops: CDR1 SGHVS, CDR2 FNYEAQ. This CDR3 is 17 amino acids long. With V trimmed by 3 bases and J by 0 bases, 7 bases remained unmatched. This chain's CDR3 is CASSFLLAESSYNEQFF. The CDR3, as DNA: TGTGCCAGCAGCTTCCTACTAGCGGAGAGCTCCTACAATGAGCAGTTCTTC.

This clone has only a few counts. The gene calls are TRBV19 and TRBJ2-3; 10 positions agree with TRBD2. Trimming took 1 base from V and 8 from J; bases not matched to a gene: 12. Per germline, CDR1 LNHDA and CDR2 SQIVND (reference sequence). This CDR3 is 17 amino acids long. CDR3 loop: CASSIVGLATELGTQYF. The CDR3 DNA is TGTGCCAGTAGTATAGTGGGACTAGCGACCGAGTTAGGTACGCAGTATTTT.

This clone is a singleton in its sample. This chain uses TRBV23-1 with TRBJ1-6; 7 nucleotides align to TRBD1. TRBV23-1 is an open reading frame whose function is uncertain. V dropped 1 base and J dropped 4; count of bases not matched to a gene: 4. The CDR3 extends over 16 amino acids. The CDR3 is CASSQWDSPYNSPLHF. The CDR3 coding sequence is TGCGCCAGCAGTCAATGGGACAGTCCTTATAATTCACCCCTCCACTTT.

This clone has a single count. This chain joins TRBV7-9 and TRBJ1-4; no clear D. The CDR3 runs 16 residues. Trimming cost V 5 bases and J 2 bases, with 15 bases left between them. The germline gives CDR1 SEHNR, CDR2 FQNEAQ (reference sequence). Here the CDR3 DNA reads TGTGCCAGCAGCCCGGGAGTAGCGGTGACTAATGAAAAACTGTTTTTT. Translation gives CASSPGVAVTNEKLFF. The full variable domain, its missing parts supplied by reference TRBV7-9 and TRBJ1-4, is DTGVSQNPRHKITKRGQNVTFRCDPISEHNRLYWYRQTLGQGPEFLTYFQNEAQLEKSRLLSDRFSAERPKGSFSTLEIQRTEQGDSAMYLCASSPGVAVTNEKLFFGSGTQLSVL.

In the case of this clone: The same CDR3 arises from other DNA sequences in this sample as well. The chain joins TRBV7-3 to TRBJ2-2; weak D call: TRBD1 (6 bases). The CDR3 is made up of 15 amino acids. The germline V gene encodes CDR1 SGHTA and CDR2 FQGTGA. V was pared by 5 bases and J by 4 bases, with 14 bases between. The CDR3 loop reads CASSVPGASTGELFF. The CDR3 DNA sequence: TGTGCCAGCAGCGTACCAGGGGCAAGCACCGGGGAGCTGTTTTTT.

The rearrangement uses TRBV9 and TRBJ2-1; 9 nucleotides align to TRBD2. V shed 4 bases, J shed 4 bases, and the junction held 6 bases outside the gene matches. There are 15 residues in the CDR3. Looked up from germline, CDR1 is SGDLS and CDR2 is YYNGEE. CDR3 DNA sequence: TGTGCCAGCAGCACAACTAGCGGGCAGTACAATGAGCAGTTCTTC. Translation: CASSTTSGQYNEQFF.

This clone was seen more than once but under ten times. CDR3 loop: CASSSGLAETDTQYF. The CDR3, as DNA: TGTGCCAGCAGCTCGGGACTAGCGGAAACAGATACGCAGTATTTT. The chain couples TRBV5-4 to TRBJ2-3; 11 bases are a match to TRBD2. Germline CDR1 and CDR2: SGHNT and YYREEE (reference sequence). V gave up 3 bases and J gave up 3 bases; unmatched junction bases: 3. The CDR3 is made up of 15 amino acids.

This clone was recorded a few times. The chain combines TRBV29-1 with TRBJ1-1; D unclear. CDR3 length: 13 residues. Trimming left V 5 bases short and J 0 bases short, with 10 bases between. Germline CDR1 and CDR2: SQVTM and ANQGSEA. CDR3 DNA sequence: TGCAGCGTTAGAGGACTCATGAACACTGAAGCTTTCTTT. It specifies CSVRGLMNTEAFF.

The J gene is TRBJ2-3, the V gene TRBV10-1; 9 nucleotides agree with TRBD1. Trimming removed 8 bases from V and 2 bases from J; junction bases left unmatched: 14. The CDR3 is 17 residues long. Germline V gene sequence: CDR1 WNHNN, CDR2 SYGVQD (reference sequence). The CDR3 spells CASSGQGSNLDTDTQYF. The CDR3 DNA is TGCGCCAGCTCGGGACAGGGTTCTAATCTGGACACAGATACGCAGTATTTT.

The chain joins TRBV10-3 to TRBJ2-3; TRBD2 matches 8 bases. CDR1 and CDR2 (germline): ENHRY, SYGVKD. The CDR3 loop spans 15 amino acids. The junction had 2 bases not matched to a gene; V was cut back by 2 bases and J by 1 base. The CDR3, as DNA: TGTGCCATCAGTGAGGCGACTAGCGGCACAGATACGCAGTATTTT. It yields the protein CAISEATSGTDTQYF.

The genes are TRBV28 and TRBJ1-4, with 9 bases lining up with TRBD1. The CDR3 totals 15 residues. In germline, CDR1 is MDHEN, CDR2 SYDVKM. The trim removed 5 bases at V and 0 bases at J, leaving 1 base unmatched. The CDR3 DNA reads TGTGCCAGCAGTCGACAGGGGGCAACTAATGAAAAACTGTTTTTT. This sequence encodes CASSRQGATNEKLFF.

Written as DNA, the CDR3 is TGTGCCAGCTCGGAGGGTGTCGCAACTAATGAAAAACTGTTTTTT. Its translation is CASSEGVATNEKLFF. This chain uses TRBV7-3 with TRBJ1-4; D unresolved. The CDR3 extends over 15 amino acids. The germline V gene has CDR1 SGHTA and CDR2 FQGTGA. The V and J ends lost 8 bases and 0 bases respectively, with 13 bases between them.

The chain has TRBV7-3 and TRBJ1-5; the match to TRBD1 covers 7 bases. Germline CDR1 is SGHTA and CDR2 is FQGTGA. This CDR3 is 14 amino acids long. V trimming: 3 bases; J trimming: 2 bases; junction bases outside the gene matches: 1. The CDR3 DNA reads as TGTGCCAGCAGCTTTACAGGGGGCAATCAGCCCCAGCATTTT. Translated: CASSFTGGNQPQHF.

The gene calls are TRBV4-2 and TRBJ2-2, with 7 nucleotides matching TRBD2. CDR1 and CDR2 from the germline V gene are LGHNA and YNFKEQ. Germline trimming cut 4 bases from V and 1 base from J; bases unmatched to any gene: 6. The CDR3 has 16 amino acids. The chain's CDR3 is CASSPVTSENTGELFF. The CDR3 DNA reads as TGTGCCAGCAGCCCCGTTACTAGCGAGAACACCGGGGAGCTGTTTTTT.

V usage is TRBV12-3 or TRBV12-4 and J usage is TRBJ1-5, with D unclear. Trimming removed 3 bases from V and 6 bases from J, with 9 bases in between. The CDR3 consists of 13 residues. The CDR3 region has the DNA TGTGCCAGCAGTTTGACCGGGAGTCAGCCCCAGCATTTT. This encodes CASSLTGSQPQHF.

V and J are TRBV5-1 and TRBJ2-1, with TRBD2 identical over 10 bases. V lost 0 bases and J lost 7; bases outside the gene matches: 10. Germline CDR1 is SGHRS and CDR2 is YFSETQ. This CDR3 contains 17 residues. In DNA, the CDR3 is TGCGCCAGCAGCTTGGAGGCTAGCGGGAGCATTAGGAATGAGCAGTTCTTC. Translation gives CASSLEASGSIRNEQFF. Drawing the rest from reference TRBV5-1 and TRBJ2-1, the complete variable domain is KAGVTQTPRYLIKTRGQQVTLSCSPISGHRSVSWYQQTPGQGLQFLFEYFSETQRNKGNFPGRFSGRQFSNSRSEMNVSTLELGDSALYLCASSLEASGSIRNEQFFGPGTRLTVL.

The chain recombines TRBV11-2 with TRBJ1-4; TRBD1 might be the D (6 bases). The germline gives CDR1 SGHAT, CDR2 FQNNGV. V lost 1 base to trimming and J lost 8 bases, with 17 bases between them. CDR3 length: 16 residues. CDR3: CASSLVGGALKEKLFF. Written as DNA, the CDR3 is TGTGCCAGCAGCTTAGTGGGGGGGGCTTTAAAGGAAAAACTGTTTTTT.

This rearrangement joins TRBV2 to TRBJ2-6; the D gene is possibly TRBD1 (6 bases). Germline V gene data show CDR1 as SNHLY and CDR2 as FYNNEI. This CDR3 is built from 16 residues. Deletions cut 7 bases from V and 1 base from J, with 14 bases between. The CDR3 DNA follows: TGTGCCAGCATCAAGGACAGCCAGTCTGGGGCCAACGTCCTGACTTTC. Translated: CASIKDSQSGANVLTF.